This is a list of T cell receptor beta chains from one sample in a study of blood T cells in healthy people across ages. TCRdb analysed the 5' RACE reads with MiXCR anew, one entry per CDR3 protein. The data contain some 800,000 distinct CDR3 sequences, more than 20% of them singletons. In addition, the sample was reused for a study of T cells of mothers and their children.

The specimen sequenced was blood. The receptors were sampled from a boy aged 10-17 years in good health. Each CDR3 is given with its conserved first and last residue. The order of the fields is CDR3 DNA, CDR3 protein, V gene, clone size, J gene, D gene. A D gene is named only where the DNA matches it firmly. Clone size is shown for a subset of rows, as once, few, many or a class of expanded clone.

TGTGCCAGCAGTTTCCATTCTCGGGGGGACAATCAGCCCCAGCATTTT	CASSFHSRGDNQPQHF	TRBV28	-	TRBJ1-5	-
TGTGCCAGCAGTTTATCATCGCTAGCGGGAGGGCCGGGAGATACGCAGTATTTT	CASSLSSLAGGPGDTQYF	TRBV27	-	TRBJ2-3	TRBD2
TGTGCCAGCAGTTACACGGGGGCAGGGCATTACAATGAGCAGTTCTTC	CASSYTGAGHYNEQFF	TRBV6-2/TRBV6-3	-	TRBJ2-1	-
TGCGCCAGCAGCTTAGACAGTCACTACGAGCAGTACTTC	CASSLDSHYEQYF	TRBV5-1	-	TRBJ2-7	-
TGTGCCAGCAGCCAACCGTTTGAGACCCAGTACTTC	CASSQPFETQYF	TRBV3-1	-	TRBJ2-5	-
TGTGCCACCTTCGGGACAGCCCTTGTTAGATTC	CATFGTALVRF	TRBV27	-	TRBJ2-5	TRBD1
TGTGCCTGCAGCCTGGAGGAACTAGCGGCTTGCGAGCAGTACTTC	CACSLEELAACEQYF	TRBV11-2	-	TRBJ2-7	TRBD2
TGTGCCAGCAGAATAAGACAGGGACACAATGAGCAGTTCTTC	CASRIRQGHNEQFF	TRBV6-1	-	TRBJ2-1	TRBD1
TGTGCCAGCAGCTTACGGACAGGGGGTGGCGAGACCCAGTACTTC	CASSLRTGGGETQYF	TRBV7-2	many	TRBJ2-5	TRBD1
TGTGCCAGCAGTTATTATCCGGCCTCATTCGCGGCTCAGACTACGGGCACTGAAGCTTTCTTT	CASSYYPASFAAQTTGTEAFF	TRBV27	few	TRBJ1-1	-
TGTGCCCGCAGTCCCCCGACAGGAAACATTCAGTACTTC	CARSPPTGNIQYF	TRBV28	-	TRBJ2-4	-
TGTGTCAGCAGCACATCATCCTCCGGTGAAAAACTGTTTTTT	CVSSTSSSGEKLFF	TRBV7-9	-	TRBJ1-4	-
TGTGCCACCAAACAACACAATGAGCAGTTCTTC	CATKQHNEQFF	TRBV24-1	-	TRBJ2-1	-
TGTGCCAGCAGTTCACAAATGGGACTAGCGGGGGGGCGTTCCTACAATGAGCAGTTCTTC	CASSSQMGLAGGRSYNEQFF	TRBV28	-	TRBJ2-1	TRBD2
TGTGCCAGCAGTCACAAAAGGGGAAACACTGAAGCTTTCTTT	CASSHKRGNTEAFF	TRBV6-5	once	TRBJ1-1	-
TGTGCCAGCAGACGTAGACCGGGACAGGTCCAAGAGACCCAGTACTTC	CASRRRPGQVQETQYF	TRBV7-2	-	TRBJ2-5	TRBD1
TGTGCCACTTCCCGGGACAGCTGCTCCTACGAGCAGTACTTC	CATSRDSCSYEQYF	TRBV12-3/TRBV12-4	few	TRBJ2-7	TRBD1